This T cell receptor beta chain was documented in a study of shared clonotypes between healthy human individuals. CD45RO-negative, CCR7-selected cells formed the naive CD8 fraction, which excluded terminally differentiated effector memory CD45RA+ cells. Germline loops: CDR1 SEHNR, CDR2 FQNEAQ (reference sequence). Trimming cost V 3 bases and J 6 bases, with 11 bases left between them. The CDR3 loop spans 14 amino acids. TCRdb's table, derived via immunoSEQ multiplex PCR, lists solely in-frame clones and lacks some. The data contain about 580,000 clones, roughly 98% of them seen just once; the ten biggest clones take up 0.3%.

Sequencing was carried out using naive CD8+ T cells sorted from blood. The source is a man aged 30 to 45 in good health. The chain carries TRBV7-9 and TRBJ1-4; D is possibly TRBD1 (5 bases). The CDR3 DNA follows: TGTGCCAGCAGCTTCGGACAAGACTATGAAAAACTGTTTTTT. This gives the protein CASSFGQDYEKLFF.